The entry below gives a single T cell receptor beta chain sequence along with its context. This CDR3 contains 14 residues. The junction had 5 bases not matched to a gene; V was cut back by 7 bases and J by 3 bases. The germline CDR1 and CDR2 sequences are MNHNY and SVGAGI (reference sequence). This record comes from a study of blood T cell repertoires in COVID-19. Study in general: Samples came from the United States, Italy and Spain, spanning acute and convalescent COVID-19. The cDNA or gDNA used as material had been derived from T cells, B-cell-depleted T cells, or PBMCs.

In the original processing: Counts of nucleated cells, estimated from reference gene primer amplification, were obtained. Profiling relied on immunoSEQ multiplex PCR, and the TCRdb table lists in-frame clones only, not all of them. The V and J calls and the clone size are those of that table, but D and trimming were determined from the DNA. In the table there are some 270,000 clones, roughly 90% of which are singletons. The genes are TRBV6-6 and TRBJ2-3; 9 bases map to TRBD2. The sequenced sample consisted of peripheral blood. The origin of this receptor is a man younger than 40 with acute or convalescent COVID-19. The CDR3 loop reads CASTKAGGTDTQYF. CDR3 nucleotides: TGTGCCAGCACCAAAGCGGGAGGAACAGATACGCAGTATTTT.